This T cell receptor beta chain came from a study of identical twins. The CDR3 spans 15 residues. Germline-derived CDR1 and CDR2 are LGHNA and YSLEER. Trimming removed 0 bases at V and 4 bases at J, with 10 bases between. MiXCR, run by TCRdb on the 5' RACE reads, gives a single entry per CDR3 protein. The sample holds more than 200,000 distinct CDR3 sequences, roughly 9.4% seen once. The sequence derives from a woman aged 18-29 years in good health. The rearrangement uses TRBV4-3 and TRBJ2-1, with D perhaps matching TRBD2 (5 bases). The specimen was memory (CD45RO+) T cells sorted from blood. CDR3 bases: TGCGCCAGCAGCCAAGATACACGAGGGTACAATGAGCAGTTCTTC. As protein: CASSQDTRGYNEQFF.